Presented here are 9 T cell receptor beta chains from one specimen sequenced in a study of blood T cell repertoires in COVID-19. The protocol was immunoSEQ multiplex PCR, while the TCRdb copy is restricted to in-frame clones and leaves out a portion. The sample includes tens of thousands of clones, approximately 80% of them seen just once. Sequencing input: peripheral blood. These TCRs come from a human donor in a cohort sampled during active COVID-19.

The chain links TRBV7-2 to TRBJ2-3; TRBD2 matches 10 bases. Germline V lookup: CDR1 SGHTA, CDR2 FQGNSA. The CDR3 is 14 amino acids. J gave up 11 bases and V 4 bases, and 9 bases lay outside the gene matches. The CDR3, as DNA: TGTGCCAGCAGCTCCCTAGCGGGAGTGATGGGGCAGTATTTT. Translation: CASSSLAGVMGQYF.

The rearrangement joins TRBV6-5 to TRBJ1-6; TRBD1 matches 9 bases. In germline, CDR1 is MNHEY, CDR2 SVGAGI. V was pared by 5 bases and J by 8 bases, with 4 bases of the junction left unmatched. CDR3 length: 14 amino acids. CDR3 sequence: CASSPTGGYSPLHF. In DNA, the CDR3 is TGTGCCAGCAGTCCCACAGGGGGCTATTCACCCCTCCACTTT.

CDR3 DNA: TGCAGTGCTAGTAGGTGGAGCTCCTACAATGAGCAGTTCTTC. It is translated as CSASRWSSYNEQFF. The rearrangement joins TRBV20-1 to TRBJ2-1, with D unresolved. Germline V gene lookup returns CDR1 DFQATT and CDR2 SNEGSKA (reference sequence). CDR3 length: 14 residues. V lost 3 bases, J lost 0 bases, and 9 bases lay in between.

This clone was counted a few times. The J gene is TRBJ1-5, the V gene TRBV5-5; D is ambiguous. V lost 4 bases, J lost 2 bases, and 19 bases lay in between. Germline assignment: CDR1 SGHKS and CDR2 YYEKEE (reference sequence). The CDR3 runs 17 residues. The DNA of the CDR3 is TGTGCCAGCAGCCACCGAGCGGTAATAGAGGGCAATCAGCCCCAGCATTTT. This translates into CASSHRAVIEGNQPQHF. Full variable domain (remainder filled in from reference TRBV5-5 and TRBJ1-5): DAGVTQSPTHLIKTRGQQVTLRCSPISGHKSVSWYQQVLGQGPQFIFQYYEKEERGRGNFPDRFSARQFPNYSSELNVNALLLGDSALYLCASSHRAVIEGNQPQHFGDGTRLSIL.

The chain recombines TRBV28 with TRBJ1-6; D is possibly TRBD1 (6 bases). The CDR3 is 14 residues long. Germline-derived CDR1 and CDR2 are MDHEN and SYDVKM. Trimming cost V 3 bases and J 6 bases, with 9 bases left between them. CDR3 DNA sequence: TGTGCCAGCAGTTTCGGGGGGGCTAATTCACCCCTCCACTTT. The encoded protein is CASSFGGANSPLHF.

This clone appeared a single time. The gene calls are TRBV6-5 and TRBJ1-2, with TRBD1 matching 9 bases. This CDR3 region has 15 residues. V lost 7 bases, J lost 5 bases, and 11 bases stayed unmatched. Germline V gene data show CDR1 as MNHEY and CDR2 as SVGAGI. CDR3 protein: CASNTLKTGGYGYTF. In nucleotides, the CDR3 is TGTGCCAGCAACACCCTAAAGACAGGGGGTTATGGCTACACCTTC.

This chain uses TRBV6-2 or TRBV6-3 with TRBJ1-1; D is perhaps TRBD1 (5 bases). Trimming removed 6 bases at V and 2 bases at J, with 13 bases between. This CDR3 is built from 14 residues. Germline lookup yields CDR1 MNHEY and CDR2 SVGEGT. The CDR3 region has the DNA TGTGCCAGCAGCGACCGGGACTTAAACACTGAAGCTTTCTTT. Residues: CASSDRDLNTEAFF.

The chain uses TRBV30 and TRBJ2-2; 9 nucleotides align to TRBD2. V was pared by 0 bases and J by 1 base, with 6 bases of the junction left unmatched. The CDR3 extends over 17 amino acids. From germline, CDR1 is GTSNPN and CDR2 SVGIG (reference sequence). This CDR3 is CAWSVTGAGGNTGELFF. The CDR3 nucleotides read TGTGCCTGGAGTGTGACGGGAGCGGGGGGGAACACCGGGGAGCTGTTTTTT.

V and J are TRBV2 and TRBJ2-1; 13 bases are a match to TRBD2. CDR1 and CDR2 from the germline V gene are SNHLY and FYNNEI. The CDR3 consists of 18 residues. V shed 4 bases, J shed 2 bases, and the junction held 8 bases outside the gene matches. The CDR3 here is CASSATRTSGGTYNEQFF. In nucleotides, the CDR3 is TGTGCCAGCAGTGCCACCCGGACTAGCGGGGGAACCTACAATGAGCAGTTCTTC.